The T cell receptor (beta chain) described here comes from a study of yellow fever vaccine responses in identical twins. MiXCR, run by TCRdb on the RT-PCR reads, gives a single entry per CDR3 protein. Among fewer than 5,000 distinct CDR3 sequences listed, roughly 89% were seen once. CDR1 is PRHDT, CDR2 FYEKMQ, per germline (reference sequence). The CDR3 contains 17 residues. Deletions cut 4 bases from V and 0 bases from J, with 16 bases between. The clonotype originates from a woman aged 18-29 years who received the yellow fever vaccine. The sample was T cells from blood (PBMCs), unsorted or a sorted subset (not recorded which), taken before or after yellow fever vaccination (not recorded which). The V gene is TRBV13, the J gene TRBJ2-1, with unresolved D. The CDR3 loop reads CASSSYADGNSYNEQFF. The CDR3 DNA sequence: TGTGCCAGCAGCTCATACGCAGACGGAAACTCCTACAATGAGCAGTTCTTC.